This T cell receptor (beta chain) was sequenced in a study of T cell responses to AZD1222 COVID-19 vaccine. Broader study findings: Clonal diversity may have been underestimated, and the donors were mostly white British, with more females than males.

Comment on this clone: What it binds is not known.

Germline lookup yields CDR1 SGHDN and CDR2 FVKESK. The ends were cut back, 4 bases at V and 5 bases at J, with 21 bases in the middle. The CDR3 extends over 17 amino acids. Profiling relied on immunoSEQ multiplex PCR, and the TCRdb table lists in-frame clones only, not all of them. Altogether around 180,000 clones are present, approximately 87% being singletons, with the ten largest covering less than 3%. The sequence derives from an adult in good health. The chain is built from TRBV14 and TRBJ2-1; maybe TRBD2 (6 bases). The sample was peripheral blood, taken on day 0 of MenACWY control vaccination. The CDR3 nucleotides read TGTGCCAGCAGCCCCGGGACTGGTTCTTTTTATAACAATGAGCAGTTCTTC. It yields the protein CASSPGTGSFYNNEQFF.